The clone carrying this TCR beta chain was counted between two and nine times. Clones were sequenced by immunoSEQ multiplex PCR, and TCRdb holds only the in-frame ones, with some missing. The sample gives 600,000 to 800,000 clones, roughly 72% of which show up once; under 2% is in the top ten. The sample originates from a study of shared clonotypes between healthy human individuals. Trimming left V 6 bases short and J 6 bases short, with 11 bases between. Germline V lookup: CDR1 MNHEY, CDR2 SVGAGI. The CDR3 covers 13 residues. There were no recent acute infections or vaccinations among the donors, who were healthy HIV-negative adults. Researchers partitioned CD4+ cells into CD45RA+ naive and CD45RA-negative memory subsets.

The chain combines TRBV6-5 with TRBJ2-2; the D gene is possibly TRBD2 (6 bases). The sample comprised memory CD4+ T cells sorted from blood. Subset here: CD45RA-negative fraction. The TCR was taken from a woman aged 30 to 39 in good health. This CDR3 is CASRGGGAGELFF. For the CDR3, the DNA is TGTGCCAGCAGGGGCGGAGGGGCCGGGGAGCTGTTTTTT.